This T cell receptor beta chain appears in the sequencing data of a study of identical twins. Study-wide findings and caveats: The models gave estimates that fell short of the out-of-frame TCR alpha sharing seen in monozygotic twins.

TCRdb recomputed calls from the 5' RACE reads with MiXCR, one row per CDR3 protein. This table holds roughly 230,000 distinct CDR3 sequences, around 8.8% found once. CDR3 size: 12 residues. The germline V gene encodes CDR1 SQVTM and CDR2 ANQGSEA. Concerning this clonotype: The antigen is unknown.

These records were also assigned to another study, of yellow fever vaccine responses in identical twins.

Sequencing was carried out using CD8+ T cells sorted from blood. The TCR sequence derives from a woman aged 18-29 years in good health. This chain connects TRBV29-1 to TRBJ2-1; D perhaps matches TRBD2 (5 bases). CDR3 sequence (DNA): TGCACCCTAAGAGGGAGAGGCAATGAGCAGTTCTTC. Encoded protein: CTLRGRGNEQFF.